What follows are 27 T cell receptor beta chains derived from one specimen sequenced in a study of cytomegalovirus exposure and HLA in healthy donors. Both 60 Vbeta primers and 13 Jbeta primers went into the PCR. Repertoires were generated with immunoSEQ multiplex PCR, while TCRdb's copy carries only in-frame clones and drops some. Found here are approximately 140,000 clones, 82% of them singletons; the top ten hold 3% to 3.5%. The sample consisted of PBMCs. Receptor source: a young man in good health and CMV-seropositive.

The chain couples TRBV4-1 to TRBJ2-1, with a tentative D call TRBD2 (5 bases). Germline V gene sequence: CDR1 MGHRA, CDR2 YSYEKL. The ends were cut back, 4 bases at V and 6 bases at J, with 10 bases in the middle. The CDR3 is made up of 13 amino acids. CDR3 amino acids: CASSRGSVNEQFF. The DNA of the CDR3 is TGCGCCAGCAGCCGGGGTAGCGTCAATGAGCAGTTCTTC.

This chain uses TRBV28 with TRBJ1-1; D unresolved. CDR3 length: 12 residues. Trimming removed 1 base from V and 7 bases from J, with 7 bases in between. CDR1 and CDR2 (germline): MDHEN, SYDVKM. CDR3 bases: TGTGCCAGCAGTTTATTGGAGGGTGAAGCTTTCTTT. Encoded protein: CASSLLEGEAFF.

This chain joins TRBV30 and TRBJ1-1, with D possibly TRBD1 on 5 matching bases. Germline V CDR1 and CDR2: GTSNPN, SVGIG (reference sequence). The length of the CDR3 is 13 residues. Trimming removed 3 bases from V and 9 bases from J, with 17 bases in between. As DNA, the CDR3 is TGTGCCTGGAGCTCAAGGGGAAGTCAGCAAGCTTTCTTT. Its protein product is CAWSSRGSQQAFF.

In its sample, this clone was seen once. The chain links TRBV28 to TRBJ1-4, with no clear D. Germline-derived CDR1 and CDR2 are MDHEN and SYDVKM. The CDR3 spans 16 residues. Trimming removed 3 bases at V and 5 bases at J, with 16 bases between. CDR3 in amino acids: CASSLEKRVANEKLFF. The CDR3 DNA reads TGTGCCAGCAGTTTGGAAAAACGGGTCGCAAATGAAAAACTGTTTTTT.

This clone was seen more than once but under ten times. The J gene is TRBJ2-1, the V gene TRBV18, with a weak D call TRBD1 (5 bases). The CDR3 totals 15 residues. The germline V gene encodes CDR1 KGHSH and CDR2 LQKENI. V lost 3 bases to trimming and J lost 15 bases, with 24 bases between them. The CDR3, as DNA: TGTGCCAGCTCACCGGGGCAAACTACCTCAATGAGCACGTTCTTC. This gives the protein CASSPGQTTSMSTFF.

V and J are TRBV27 and TRBJ1-1; 7 bases match TRBD1. V gave up 3 bases and J gave up 0 bases; unmatched junction bases: 4. This CDR3 spans 15 amino acids. Germline V lookup: CDR1 MNHEY, CDR2 SMNVEV (reference sequence). CDR3 sequence: CASSLTGNLNTEAFF. CDR3 DNA sequence: TGTGCCAGCAGTTTGACAGGGAACTTGAACACTGAAGCTTTCTTT.

This clone was recorded only once. V is TRBV6-1 and J is TRBJ1-5, with D tentatively TRBD1 (5 bases). In germline, CDR1 is MNHNS, CDR2 SASEGT. V lost 4 bases, J lost 4 bases, and 14 bases lay in between. This CDR3 is built from 15 residues. In DNA form, the CDR3 reads TGTGCCAGCAGTGTAGGGCAGGGTGGGAATCAGCCCCAGCATTTT. This encodes CASSVGQGGNQPQHF.

This chain connects TRBV2 to TRBJ1-4; D not resolved. The CDR3 is 15 residues long. The V and J ends lost 3 bases and 3 bases respectively, with 11 bases between them. The germline CDR1 and CDR2 sequences are SNHLY and FYNNEI. In DNA, the CDR3 is TGTGCCAGCAGTGAGGGGAGGTGGGCTAATGAAAAACTGTTTTTT. It is translated as CASSEGRWANEKLFF.

The gene calls are TRBV18 and TRBJ2-1, with 11 bases identical to TRBD2. The V segment lost 3 bases and the J segment 7 bases; nucleotides outside the gene matches: 5. Per germline, CDR1 KGHSH and CDR2 LQKENI. This CDR3 comprises 15 residues. CDR3 in amino acids: CASSPIAGGPNEQFF. The CDR3, as DNA: TGTGCCAGCTCACCCATAGCGGGAGGGCCGAATGAGCAGTTCTTC.

This rearrangement joins TRBV27 to TRBJ2-2; TRBD2 might be the D (5 bases). Per the germline V gene, CDR1 is MNHEY and CDR2 is SMNVEV (reference sequence). The V end lost 8 bases, the J end lost 4 bases, and 17 bases lay between the germline ends. This CDR3 is built from 15 residues. The CDR3 nucleotides read TGTGCCAGCCTAAGCGGCAGGTCAACCACCGGGGAGCTGTTTTTT. Translating gives CASLSGRSTTGELFF.

V and J are TRBV4-1 and TRBJ2-5, with D possibly being TRBD2 (6 bases). V was trimmed by 4 bases and J by 5 bases, leaving 20 bases between them. CDR3 size: 16 residues. The germline CDR1 and CDR2 sequences are MGHRA and YSYEKL. The CDR3 coding sequence is TGCGCCAGCAGCCCCCCAGGAGGGCTCGAGGAGGAGACCCAGTACTTC. It is translated as CASSPPGGLEEETQYF.

The chain carries TRBV5-6 and TRBJ1-1; D not resolved. The CDR3 is made up of 13 amino acids. The V end lost 4 bases, the J end lost 4 bases, and 11 bases lay between the germline ends. Germline V gives CDR1 SGHDT, CDR2 YYEEEE. CDR3 sequence: CASSEGRGTEAFF. The CDR3, as DNA: TGTGCCAGCAGCGAGGGCCGGGGCACTGAAGCTTTCTTT.

CDR3 DNA sequence: TGTGCCAGCAGTTACGAACTAGCTGCTAGCACAGATACGCAGTATTTT. This encodes CASSYELAASTDTQYF. The V call is TRBV6-6, the J call TRBJ2-3, with D tentatively TRBD2 (6 bases). Trimming cost V 2 bases and J 0 bases, with 12 bases left between them. Germline-derived CDR1 and CDR2 are MNHNY and SVGAGI (reference sequence). The CDR3 totals 16 residues.

The chain has TRBV28 and TRBJ2-5, with 9 bases lining up with TRBD1. Per the germline V gene, CDR1 is MDHEN and CDR2 is SYDVKM. The CDR3 consists of 14 residues. V dropped 6 bases and J dropped 5; count of bases not matched to a gene: 7. The chain's CDR3 is CASRPPGQGETQYF. The CDR3, as DNA: TGTGCCAGCAGACCCCCGGGACAGGGCGAGACCCAGTACTTC.

The chain employs TRBV28 and TRBJ1-5; 10 bases match TRBD1. Germline lookup yields CDR1 MDHEN and CDR2 SYDVKM. V trimming: 6 bases; J trimming: 2 bases; junction bases outside the gene matches: 4. The length of the CDR3 is 15 residues. The CDR3 is CASSLGTGGNQPQHF. The DNA for the CDR3 is TGTGCCAGCAGCCTGGGGACAGGGGGCAATCAGCCCCAGCATTTT.

This clone showed up just once. The CDR3 DNA is TGTGCCTACTTACCCGGGACAGCAATCTCTGGGGCCAACGTCCTGACTTTC. It yields the protein CAYLPGTAISGANVLTF. V and J are TRBV30 and TRBJ2-6; 7 positions match TRBD1. CDR1 and CDR2 (germline): GTSNPN, SVGIG (reference sequence). J gave up 0 bases and V 7 bases, and 12 bases lay outside the gene matches. The CDR3 is 17 residues long.

J is TRBJ1-2 and V is TRBV5-8; D gene unclear. The ends were cut back, 0 bases at V and 6 bases at J, with 3 bases in the middle. Germline values: CDR1 SGHTS, CDR2 YDEGEE. The CDR3 contains 11 residues. The CDR3 is CASSLADGYTF. Here the CDR3 DNA reads TGTGCCAGCAGCTTGGCCGATGGCTACACCTTC.

V usage is TRBV6-5 and J usage is TRBJ2-7; D is unclear. The CDR3 covers 16 residues. CDR1 MNHEY and CDR2 SVGAGI come from the germline V gene. Trimming left V 0 bases short and J 2 bases short, with 14 bases between. CDR3 in amino acids: CASSYSVGWQAYEQYF. CDR3 bases: TGTGCCAGCAGTTACTCGGTCGGATGGCAGGCCTACGAGCAGTACTTC.

The chain links TRBV28 to TRBJ2-7; D is perhaps TRBD1 (5 bases). Germline CDR1 MDHEN, CDR2 SYDVKM. The CDR3 extends over 14 amino acids. The V gene lost 3 bases and the J gene lost 5 bases, with 14 bases spanning the gap. Written as DNA, the CDR3 is TGTGCCAGCAGTTTGGAGCAGGGCATCCACGAGCAGTACTTC. It encodes CASSLEQGIHEQYF. Supplemented by reference TRBV28 and TRBJ2-7, the full variable domain reads DVKVTQSSRYLVKRTGEKVFLECVQDMDHENMFWYRQDPGLGLRLIYFSYDVKMKEKGDIPEGYSVSREKKERFSLILESASTNQTSMYLCASSLEQGIHEQYFGPGTRLTVT.

This clone was recorded a few times. The rearrangement uses TRBV5-5 and TRBJ1-1; D is undetermined. CDR1 SGHKS and CDR2 YYEKEE come from the germline V gene (reference sequence). The CDR3 covers 16 residues. V was cut by 1 base and J by 0 bases, with 13 bases left in between. This CDR3 is CASSLFVEVMNTEAFF. The CDR3 coding sequence is TGTGCCAGCAGCTTGTTTGTTGAGGTCATGAACACTGAAGCTTTCTTT.

J is TRBJ1-2 and V is TRBV6-5; weak D call: TRBD1 (5 bases). Trimming stripped 7 bases from V and 5 bases from J, with 20 bases between. The germline V gene has CDR1 MNHEY and CDR2 SVGAGI. CDR3 length equals 15 residues. The CDR3 DNA follows: TGTGCCAGCAACCCGACTGGGGGGGAGGGGTATGGCTACACCTTC. Translated: CASNPTGGEGYGYTF.

The chain combines TRBV5-4 with TRBJ1-1; the match to TRBD1 covers 10 bases. CDR3 length: 14 amino acids. The V and J ends lost 5 bases and 5 bases, in that order; junction bases with no gene match: 6. Germline V gene data show CDR1 as SGHNT and CDR2 as YYREEE (reference sequence). The CDR3 here is CASRGADRGTEAFF. The CDR3 coding sequence is TGTGCCAGCAGGGGCGCGGACAGGGGGACTGAAGCTTTCTTT.

This chain uses TRBV7-8 with TRBJ1-4; D call uncertain. The CDR3 has 13 amino acids. The V gene's germline CDR1 is SGHVS and CDR2 FQNEAQ. With 2 bases removed from V and 8 bases from J, the gap between germline ends came to 9 bases. The CDR3 DNA reads TGTGCCAGCAGCTTATATGTGGGCGAAAAACTGTTTTTT. Its translation is CASSLYVGEKLFF.

V usage is TRBV5-1 and J usage is TRBJ2-5; the match to TRBD2 covers 12 bases. This CDR3 has 16 residues. V lost 4 bases and J lost 4; bases outside the gene matches: 8. CDR1 is SGHRS and CDR2 is YFSETQ in the germline V gene. CDR3 region: CASSPRPGLAGETQYF. CDR3 coding DNA: TGCGCCAGCAGCCCTCGGCCGGGACTAGCGGGAGAGACCCAGTACTTC. Full variable domain (missing parts from reference TRBV5-1 and TRBJ2-5): KAGVTQTPRYLIKTRGQQVTLSCSPISGHRSVSWYQQTPGQGLQFLFEYFSETQRNKGNFPGRFSGRQFSNSRSEMNVSTLELGDSALYLCASSPRPGLAGETQYFGPGTRLLVL.

The rearrangement uses TRBV5-1 and TRBJ2-5, with 11 bases aligning to TRBD1. Germline loops: CDR1 SGHRS, CDR2 YFSETQ. This CDR3 has 16 residues. Trimming took 4 bases from V and 9 from J; bases not matched to a gene: 14. The CDR3 bases are TGCGCCAGCAGCCGCGATCCGGGACAGGGACAGGGGGCCCAGTACTTC. Protein product: CASSRDPGQGQGAQYF.

This clone has a single count. The CDR3, as DNA: TGTGCCAGCAGCTTAAACAGGGGGAGAGGGCAAGAGACCCAGTACTTC. This codes for CASSLNRGRGQETQYF. This chain links TRBV7-8 with TRBJ2-5; 8 bases line up with TRBD1. The junction had 7 bases not matched to a gene; V was cut back by 2 bases and J by 2 bases. The CDR3 spans 16 residues. CDR1 is SGHVS, CDR2 FQNEAQ, per germline.

The table lists this clone with a count of one. V is TRBV5-1 and J is TRBJ2-4, with 11 bases matching TRBD2. The germline V gene has CDR1 SGHRS and CDR2 YFSETQ. With V trimmed by 2 bases and J by 5 bases, 6 bases remained unmatched. The CDR3 contains 16 residues. The CDR3 loop is CASSFLAGGMENIQYF. CDR3 sequence (DNA): TGCGCCAGCAGCTTCCTAGCGGGAGGAATGGAAAACATTCAGTACTTC.